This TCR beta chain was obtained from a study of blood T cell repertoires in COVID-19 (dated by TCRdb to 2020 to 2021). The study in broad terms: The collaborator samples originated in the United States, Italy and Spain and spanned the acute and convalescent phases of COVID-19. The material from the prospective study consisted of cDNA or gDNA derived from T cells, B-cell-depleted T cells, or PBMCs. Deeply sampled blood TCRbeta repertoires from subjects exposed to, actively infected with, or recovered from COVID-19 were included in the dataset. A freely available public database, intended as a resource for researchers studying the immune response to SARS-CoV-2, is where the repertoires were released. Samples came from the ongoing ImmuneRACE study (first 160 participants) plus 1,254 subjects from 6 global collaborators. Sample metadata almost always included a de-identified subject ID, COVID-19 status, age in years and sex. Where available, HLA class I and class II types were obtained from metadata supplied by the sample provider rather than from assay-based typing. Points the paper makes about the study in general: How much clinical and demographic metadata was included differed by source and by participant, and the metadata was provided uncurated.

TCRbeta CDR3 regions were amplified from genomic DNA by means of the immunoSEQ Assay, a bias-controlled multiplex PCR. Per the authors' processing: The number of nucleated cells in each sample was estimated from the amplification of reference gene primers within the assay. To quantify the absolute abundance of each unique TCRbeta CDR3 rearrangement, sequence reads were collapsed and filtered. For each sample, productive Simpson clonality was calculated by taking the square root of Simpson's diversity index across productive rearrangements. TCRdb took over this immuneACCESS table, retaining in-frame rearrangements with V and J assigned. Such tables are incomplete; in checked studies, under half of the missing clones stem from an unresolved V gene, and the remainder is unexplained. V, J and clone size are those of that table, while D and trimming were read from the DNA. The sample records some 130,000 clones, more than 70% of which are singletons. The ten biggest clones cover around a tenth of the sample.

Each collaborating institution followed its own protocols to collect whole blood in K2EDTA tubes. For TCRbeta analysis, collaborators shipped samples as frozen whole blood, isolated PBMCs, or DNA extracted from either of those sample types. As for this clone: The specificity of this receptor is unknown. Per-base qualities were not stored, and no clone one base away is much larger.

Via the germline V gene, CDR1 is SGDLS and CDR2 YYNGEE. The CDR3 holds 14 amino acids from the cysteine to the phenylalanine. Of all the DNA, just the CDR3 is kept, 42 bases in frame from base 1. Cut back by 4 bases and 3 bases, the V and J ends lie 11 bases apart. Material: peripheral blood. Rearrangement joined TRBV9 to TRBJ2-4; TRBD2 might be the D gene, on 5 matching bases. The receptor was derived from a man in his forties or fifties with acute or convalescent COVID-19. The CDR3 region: CASSPRRGKNIQYF. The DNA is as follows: TGTGCCAGCAGCCCCCGCCGGGGCAAAAACATTCAGTACTTC.